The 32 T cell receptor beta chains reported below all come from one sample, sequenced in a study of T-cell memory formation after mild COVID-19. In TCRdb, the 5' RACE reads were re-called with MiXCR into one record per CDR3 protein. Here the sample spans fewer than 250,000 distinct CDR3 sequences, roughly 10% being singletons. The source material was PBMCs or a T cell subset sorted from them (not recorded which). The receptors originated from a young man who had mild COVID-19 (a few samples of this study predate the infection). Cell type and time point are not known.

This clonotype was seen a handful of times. As DNA, the CDR3 is TGTGCCAGCAGAGACGGAACCTACGAGCAGTACGTC. Amino acids: CASRDGTYEQYV. The chain recombines TRBV6-6 with TRBJ2-7; D unclear. The V gene lost 6 bases and the J gene lost 2 bases, with 8 bases spanning the gap. Germline V gives CDR1 MNHNY, CDR2 SVGAGI (reference sequence). The CDR3 covers 12 residues.

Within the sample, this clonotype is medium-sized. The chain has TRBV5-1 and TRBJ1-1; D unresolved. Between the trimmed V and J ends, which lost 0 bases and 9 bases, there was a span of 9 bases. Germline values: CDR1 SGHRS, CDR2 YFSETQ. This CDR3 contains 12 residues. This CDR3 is CASSLEGPQAFF. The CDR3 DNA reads TGCGCCAGCAGCTTGGAAGGACCCCAAGCTTTCTTT.

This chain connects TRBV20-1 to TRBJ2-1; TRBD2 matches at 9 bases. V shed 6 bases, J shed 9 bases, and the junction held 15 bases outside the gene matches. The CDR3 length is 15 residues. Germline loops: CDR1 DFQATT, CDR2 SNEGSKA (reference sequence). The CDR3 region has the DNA TGCAGTGCCCCGTCCCCCGGGACTAGCTTTAGTGAGCAGTTCTTC. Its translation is CSAPSPGTSFSEQFF.

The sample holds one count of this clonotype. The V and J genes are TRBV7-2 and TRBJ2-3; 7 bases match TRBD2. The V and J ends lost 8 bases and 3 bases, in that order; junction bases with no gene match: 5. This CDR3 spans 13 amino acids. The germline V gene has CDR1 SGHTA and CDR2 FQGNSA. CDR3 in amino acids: CASGREGTDTQYF. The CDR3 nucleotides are TGTGCCAGCGGAAGGGAGGGGACAGATACGCAGTATTTT.

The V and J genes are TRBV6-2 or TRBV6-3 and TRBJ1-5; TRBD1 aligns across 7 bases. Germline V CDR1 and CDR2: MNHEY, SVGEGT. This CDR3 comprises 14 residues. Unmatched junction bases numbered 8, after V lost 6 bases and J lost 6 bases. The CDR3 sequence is CASSAPGGGQPQHF. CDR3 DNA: TGTGCCAGCAGCGCCCCAGGGGGGGGTCAGCCCCAGCATTTT.

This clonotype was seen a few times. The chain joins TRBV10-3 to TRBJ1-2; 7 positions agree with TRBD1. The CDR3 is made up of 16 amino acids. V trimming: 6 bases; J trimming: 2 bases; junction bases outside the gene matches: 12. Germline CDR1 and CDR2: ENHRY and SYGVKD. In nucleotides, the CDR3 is TGTGCCATCAGCGCCTATATCAGGGGGGGAAACTATGGCTACACCTTC. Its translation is CAISAYIRGGNYGYTF.

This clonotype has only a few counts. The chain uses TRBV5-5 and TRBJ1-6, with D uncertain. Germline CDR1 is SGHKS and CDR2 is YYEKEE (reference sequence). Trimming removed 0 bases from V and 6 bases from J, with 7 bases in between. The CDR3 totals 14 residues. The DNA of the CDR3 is TGTGCCAGCAGCTTGGCGTCTACTAATTCACCCCTCCACTTT. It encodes CASSLASTNSPLHF.

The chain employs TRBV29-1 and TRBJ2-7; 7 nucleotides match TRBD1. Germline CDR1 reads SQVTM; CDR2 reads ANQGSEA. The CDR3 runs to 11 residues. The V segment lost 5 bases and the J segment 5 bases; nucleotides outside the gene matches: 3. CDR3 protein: CSVQTGDEQYF. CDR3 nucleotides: TGCAGCGTTCAAACAGGGGACGAGCAGTACTTC.

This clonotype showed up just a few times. The CDR3 loop reads CASSPRPSRETQYF. In DNA, the CDR3 is TGTGCCAGCAGCCCCCGACCCTCTCGGGAGACCCAGTACTTC. This chain links TRBV7-2 with TRBJ2-5; D unclear. CDR3 length: 14 residues. Deletions cut 5 bases from V and 5 bases from J, with 15 bases between. The germline CDR1 and CDR2 sequences are SGHTA and FQGNSA.

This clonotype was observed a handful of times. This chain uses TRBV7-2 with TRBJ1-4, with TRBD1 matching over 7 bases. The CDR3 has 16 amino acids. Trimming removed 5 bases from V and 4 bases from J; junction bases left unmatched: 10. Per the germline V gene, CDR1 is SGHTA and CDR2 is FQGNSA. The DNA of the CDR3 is TGTGCCAGCAGCACGCAAGGACAGGCAATTAATGAAAAACTGTTTTTT. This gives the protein CASSTQGQAINEKLFF.

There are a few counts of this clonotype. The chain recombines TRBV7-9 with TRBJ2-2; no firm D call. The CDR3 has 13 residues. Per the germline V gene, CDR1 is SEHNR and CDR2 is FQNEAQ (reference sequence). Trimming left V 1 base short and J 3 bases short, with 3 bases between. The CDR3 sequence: CASSLDDTGELFF. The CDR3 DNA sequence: TGTGCCAGCAGCTTAGATGACACCGGGGAGCTGTTTTTT. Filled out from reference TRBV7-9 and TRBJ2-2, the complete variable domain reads DTGVSQNPRHKITKRGQNVTFRCDPISEHNRLYWYRQTLGQGPEFLTYFQNEAQLEKSRLLSDRFSAERPKGSFSTLEIQRTEQGDSAMYLCASSLDDTGELFFGEGSRLTVL.

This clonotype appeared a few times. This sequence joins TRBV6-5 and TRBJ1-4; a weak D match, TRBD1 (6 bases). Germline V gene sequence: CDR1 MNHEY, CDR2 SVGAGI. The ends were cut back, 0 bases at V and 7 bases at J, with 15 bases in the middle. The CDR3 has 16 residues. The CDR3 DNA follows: TGTGCCAGCAGTTACTCGATCGGGCAGGGGAGTGAAAAACTGTTTTTT. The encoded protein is CASSYSIGQGSEKLFF.

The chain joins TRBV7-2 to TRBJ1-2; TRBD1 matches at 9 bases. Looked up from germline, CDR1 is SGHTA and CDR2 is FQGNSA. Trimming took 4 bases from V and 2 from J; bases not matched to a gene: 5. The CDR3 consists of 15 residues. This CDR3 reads CASSSAGQGNYGYTF. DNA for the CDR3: TGTGCCAGCAGCTCCGCCGGACAGGGGAACTATGGCTACACCTTC.

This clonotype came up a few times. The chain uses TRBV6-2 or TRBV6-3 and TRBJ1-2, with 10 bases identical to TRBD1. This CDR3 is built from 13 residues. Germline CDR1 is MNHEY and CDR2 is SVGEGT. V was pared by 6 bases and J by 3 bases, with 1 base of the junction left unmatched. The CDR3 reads CASSGTGDYGYTF. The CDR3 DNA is TGTGCCAGCAGCGGGACAGGGGACTATGGCTACACCTTC.

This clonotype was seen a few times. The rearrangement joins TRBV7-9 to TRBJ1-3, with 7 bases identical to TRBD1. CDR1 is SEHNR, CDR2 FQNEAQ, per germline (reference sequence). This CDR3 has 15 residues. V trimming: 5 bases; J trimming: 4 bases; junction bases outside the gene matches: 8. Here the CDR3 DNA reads TGTGCCAGCAGCGTAAACAGGGGATTGGGAAACACCATATATTTT. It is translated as CASSVNRGLGNTIYF.

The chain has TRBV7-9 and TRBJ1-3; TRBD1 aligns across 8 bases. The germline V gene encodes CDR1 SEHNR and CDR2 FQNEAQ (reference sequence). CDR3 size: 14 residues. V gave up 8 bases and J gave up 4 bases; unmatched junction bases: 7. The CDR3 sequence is CASAPTGVGNTIYF. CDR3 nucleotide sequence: TGTGCCAGCGCCCCGACAGGGGTGGGAAACACCATATATTTT.

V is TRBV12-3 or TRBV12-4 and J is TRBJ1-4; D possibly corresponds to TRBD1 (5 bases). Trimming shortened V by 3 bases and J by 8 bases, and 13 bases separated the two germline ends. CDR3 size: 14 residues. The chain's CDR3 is CASSLGRVREKLFF. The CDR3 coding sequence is TGTGCCAGCAGTTTGGGCAGGGTACGGGAAAAACTGTTTTTT.

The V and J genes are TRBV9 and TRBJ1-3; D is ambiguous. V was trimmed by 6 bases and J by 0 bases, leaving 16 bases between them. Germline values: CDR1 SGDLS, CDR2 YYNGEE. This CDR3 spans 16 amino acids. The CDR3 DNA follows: TGTGCCAGCACAAAATACTCTGAACCCTCTGGAAACACCATATATTTT. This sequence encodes CASTKYSEPSGNTIYF.

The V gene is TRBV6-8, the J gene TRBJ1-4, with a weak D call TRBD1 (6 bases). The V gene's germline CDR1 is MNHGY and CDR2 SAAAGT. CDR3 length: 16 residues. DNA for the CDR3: TGTGAAGGGCCAGGGGTTCGACGAGGGTTCGACGAAAAACTGTTTTTT. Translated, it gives CEGPGVRRGFDEKLFF.

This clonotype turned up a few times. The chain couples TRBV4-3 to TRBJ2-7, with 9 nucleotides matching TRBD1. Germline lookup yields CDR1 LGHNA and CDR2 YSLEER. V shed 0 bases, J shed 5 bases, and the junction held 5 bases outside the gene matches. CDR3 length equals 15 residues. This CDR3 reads CASSQEGTGYHEQYF. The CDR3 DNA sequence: TGCGCCAGCAGCCAAGAAGGGACAGGGTACCACGAGCAGTACTTC.

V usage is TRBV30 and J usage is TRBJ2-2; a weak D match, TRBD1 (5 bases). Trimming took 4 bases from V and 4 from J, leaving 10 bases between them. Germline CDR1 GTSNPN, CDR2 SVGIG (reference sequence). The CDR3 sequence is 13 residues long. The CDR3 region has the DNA TGTGCCTGGAAGGCAGGGTCCACCGGGGAGCTGTTTTTT. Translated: CAWKAGSTGELFF.

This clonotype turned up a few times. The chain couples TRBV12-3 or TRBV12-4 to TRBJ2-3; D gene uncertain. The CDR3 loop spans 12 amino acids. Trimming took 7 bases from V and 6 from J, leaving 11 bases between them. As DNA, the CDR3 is TGTGCCAGCAACTCAGGCTGGGATACGCAGTATTTT. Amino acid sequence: CASNSGWDTQYF.

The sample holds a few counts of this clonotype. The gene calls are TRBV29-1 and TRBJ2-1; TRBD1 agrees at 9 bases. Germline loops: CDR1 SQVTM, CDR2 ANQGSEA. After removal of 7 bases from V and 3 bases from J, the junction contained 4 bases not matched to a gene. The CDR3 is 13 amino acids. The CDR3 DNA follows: TGCAGCGGGACAGGGGAGGTCTACAATGAGCAGTTCTTC. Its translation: CSGTGEVYNEQFF.

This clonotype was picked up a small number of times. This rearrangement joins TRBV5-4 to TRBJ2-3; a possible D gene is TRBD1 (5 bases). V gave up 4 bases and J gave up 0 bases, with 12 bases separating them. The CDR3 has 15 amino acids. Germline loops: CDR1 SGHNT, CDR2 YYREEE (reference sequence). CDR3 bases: TGTGCCAGCAGCACCGCCTCAGGGAGCACAGATACGCAGTATTTT. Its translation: CASSTASGSTDTQYF.

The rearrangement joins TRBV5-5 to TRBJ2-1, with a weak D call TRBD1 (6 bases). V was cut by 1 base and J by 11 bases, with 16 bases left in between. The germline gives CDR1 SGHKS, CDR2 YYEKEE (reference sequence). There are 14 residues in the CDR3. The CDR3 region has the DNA TGTGCCAGCAGCTTGTTTGGAACAGGGCTGAAGCAGTTCTTC. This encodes CASSLFGTGLKQFF. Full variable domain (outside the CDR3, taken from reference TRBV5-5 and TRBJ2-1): DAGVTQSPTHLIKTRGQQVTLRCSPISGHKSVSWYQQVLGQGPQFIFQYYEKEERGRGNFPDRFSARQFPNYSSELNVNALLLGDSALYLCASSLFGTGLKQFFGPGTRLTVL.

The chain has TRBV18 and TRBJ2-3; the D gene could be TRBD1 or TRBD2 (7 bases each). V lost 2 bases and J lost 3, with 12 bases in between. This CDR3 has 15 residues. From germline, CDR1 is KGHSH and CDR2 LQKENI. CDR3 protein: CASSPNRGGTDTQYF. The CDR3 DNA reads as TGTGCCAGCTCACCAAACAGGGGAGGGACAGATACGCAGTATTTT.

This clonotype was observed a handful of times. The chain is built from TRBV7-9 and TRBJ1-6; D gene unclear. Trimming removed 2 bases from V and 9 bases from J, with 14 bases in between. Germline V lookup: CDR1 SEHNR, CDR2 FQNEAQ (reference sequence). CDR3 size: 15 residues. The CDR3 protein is CASSLLSPGGSPLHF. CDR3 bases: TGTGCCAGCAGCTTATTGAGTCCCGGAGGTTCACCCCTCCACTTT. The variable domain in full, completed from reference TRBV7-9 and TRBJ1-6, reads DTGVSQNPRHKITKRGQNVTFRCDPISEHNRLYWYRQTLGQGPEFLTYFQNEAQLEKSRLLSDRFSAERPKGSFSTLEIQRTEQGDSAMYLCASSLLSPGGSPLHFGNGTRLTVT.

In nucleotides, the CDR3 is TGTGCCAGCAGCTTAGAGTACGGGACAGGGGTCTCCGAGCAGTACTTC. Its protein product is CASSLEYGTGVSEQYF. The V call is TRBV7-2, the J call TRBJ2-7, with 10 bases aligning to TRBD1. J lost 6 bases, V lost 1 base, and 9 bases had no gene match. In germline, CDR1 is SGHTA, CDR2 FQGNSA. This CDR3 is built from 16 residues.

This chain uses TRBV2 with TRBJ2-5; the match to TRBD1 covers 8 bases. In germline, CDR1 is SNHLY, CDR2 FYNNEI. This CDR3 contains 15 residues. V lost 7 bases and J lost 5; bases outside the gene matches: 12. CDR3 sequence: CASTTDRVGMETQYF. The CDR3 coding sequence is TGTGCCAGCACTACGGACAGGGTGGGGATGGAGACCCAGTACTTC.

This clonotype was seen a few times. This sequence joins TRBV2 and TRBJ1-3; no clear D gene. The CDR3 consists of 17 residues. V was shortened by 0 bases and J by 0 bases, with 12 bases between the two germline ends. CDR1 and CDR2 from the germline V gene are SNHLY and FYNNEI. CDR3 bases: TGTGCCAGCAGTGAAGCCGGCAGCCTAAGCTCTGGAAACACCATATATTTT. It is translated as CASSEAGSLSSGNTIYF.

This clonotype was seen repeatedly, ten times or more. Here the CDR3 reads CASQGQNQETQYF. The CDR3 DNA sequence: TGCGCCAGCCAGGGTCAGAACCAAGAGACCCAGTACTTC. This chain links TRBV5-1 with TRBJ2-5; possibly TRBD1 for D (5 bases). The germline CDR1 and CDR2 sequences are SGHRS and YFSETQ. V was cut by 7 bases and J by 0 bases, with 10 bases left in between. The CDR3 is 13 amino acids.

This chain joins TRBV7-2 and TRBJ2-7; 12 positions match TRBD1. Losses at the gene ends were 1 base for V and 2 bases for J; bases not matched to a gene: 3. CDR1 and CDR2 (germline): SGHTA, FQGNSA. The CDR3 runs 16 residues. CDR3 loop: CASSLGGTGGAYEQYV. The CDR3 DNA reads TGTGCCAGCAGCTTAGGGGGGACAGGGGGCGCCTACGAGCAGTACGTC.